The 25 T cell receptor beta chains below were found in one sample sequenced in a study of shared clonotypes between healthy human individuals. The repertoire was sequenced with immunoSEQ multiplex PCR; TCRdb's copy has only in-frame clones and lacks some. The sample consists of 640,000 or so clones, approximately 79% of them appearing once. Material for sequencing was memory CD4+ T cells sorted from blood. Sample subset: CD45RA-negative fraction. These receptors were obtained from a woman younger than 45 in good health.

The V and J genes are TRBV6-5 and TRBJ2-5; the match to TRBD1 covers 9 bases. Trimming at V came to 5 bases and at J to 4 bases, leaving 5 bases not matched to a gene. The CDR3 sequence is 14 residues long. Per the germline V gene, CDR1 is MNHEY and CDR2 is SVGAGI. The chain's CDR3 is CASSRGTGRETQYF. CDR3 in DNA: TGTGCCAGCAGTCGTGGGACAGGGAGAGAGACCCAGTACTTC.

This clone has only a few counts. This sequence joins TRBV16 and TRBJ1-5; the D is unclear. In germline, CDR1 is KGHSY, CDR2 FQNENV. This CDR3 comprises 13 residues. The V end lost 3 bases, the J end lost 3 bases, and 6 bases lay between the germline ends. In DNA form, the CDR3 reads TGTGCCAGCAGCCATCGGGACAATCAGCCCCAGCATTTT. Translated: CASSHRDNQPQHF.

The CDR3: CASTIWTTGYGNQPQHF. The CDR3 DNA reads TGTGCCAGCACCATTTGGACCACAGGCTATGGCAATCAGCCCCAGCATTTT. This chain joins TRBV5-6 and TRBJ1-5, with a possible D match to TRBD1 (5 bases). This CDR3 has 17 residues. Germline V gene lookup returns CDR1 SGHDT and CDR2 YYEEEE. Deletions cut 6 bases from V and 2 bases from J, with 21 bases between.

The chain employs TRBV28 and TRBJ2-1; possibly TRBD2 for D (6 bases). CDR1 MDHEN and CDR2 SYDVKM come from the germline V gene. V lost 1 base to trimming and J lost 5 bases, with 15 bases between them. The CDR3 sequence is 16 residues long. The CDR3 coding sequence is TGTGCCAGCAGTTTATCAGGCCTAGCGCCCAACAATGAGCAGTTCTTC. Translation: CASSLSGLAPNNEQFF.

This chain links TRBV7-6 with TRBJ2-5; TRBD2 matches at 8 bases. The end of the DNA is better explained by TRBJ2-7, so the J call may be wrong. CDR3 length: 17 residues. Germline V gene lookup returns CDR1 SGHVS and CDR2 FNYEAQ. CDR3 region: CASSLSSFRGLGYEQYF. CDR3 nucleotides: TGTGCCAGCAGCTTAAGTAGTTTCCGGGGACTAGGCTACGAGCAGTACTTC.

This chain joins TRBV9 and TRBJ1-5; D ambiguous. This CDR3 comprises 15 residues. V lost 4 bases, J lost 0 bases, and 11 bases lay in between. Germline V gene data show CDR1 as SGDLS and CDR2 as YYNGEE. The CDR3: CASSPTAYSNQPQHF. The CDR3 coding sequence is TGTGCCAGCAGCCCGACGGCTTATAGCAATCAGCCCCAGCATTTT.

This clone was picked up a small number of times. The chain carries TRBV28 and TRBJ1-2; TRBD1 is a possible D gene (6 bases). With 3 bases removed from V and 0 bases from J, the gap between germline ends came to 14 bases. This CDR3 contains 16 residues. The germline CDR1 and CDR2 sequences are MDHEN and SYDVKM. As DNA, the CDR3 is TGTGCCAGCAGTTTCGGGGGGCTGGATTCTAACTATGGCTACACCTTC. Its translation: CASSFGGLDSNYGYTF.

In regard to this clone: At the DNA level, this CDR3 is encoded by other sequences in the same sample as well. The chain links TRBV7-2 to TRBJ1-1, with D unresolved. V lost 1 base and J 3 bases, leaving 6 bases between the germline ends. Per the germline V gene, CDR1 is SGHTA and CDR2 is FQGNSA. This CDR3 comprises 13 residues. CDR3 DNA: TGTGCCAGCAGCTTAGTCGGGGACACTGAAGCTTTCTTT. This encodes CASSLVGDTEAFF.

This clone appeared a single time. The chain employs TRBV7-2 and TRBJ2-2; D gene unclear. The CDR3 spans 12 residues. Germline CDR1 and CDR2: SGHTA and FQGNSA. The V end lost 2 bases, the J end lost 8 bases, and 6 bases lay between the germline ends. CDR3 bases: TGTGCCAGCAGCTTACTATCAGGGGAGCTGTTTTTT. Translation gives CASSLLSGELFF.

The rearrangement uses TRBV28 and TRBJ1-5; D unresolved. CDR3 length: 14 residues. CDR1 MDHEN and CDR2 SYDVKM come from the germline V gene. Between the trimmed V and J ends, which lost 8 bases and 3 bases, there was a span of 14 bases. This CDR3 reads CASSKAEFNQPQHF. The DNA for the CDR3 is TGTGCCAGCTCCAAGGCAGAGTTCAATCAGCCCCAGCATTTT.

The CDR3, as DNA: TGTGCCAGTCGGGACTTTAGCACAGATACGCAGTATTTT. It yields the protein CASRDFSTDTQYF. The chain recombines TRBV19 with TRBJ2-3; perhaps TRBD2 as D (6 bases). CDR3 length equals 13 residues. Germline V CDR1 and CDR2: LNHDA, SQIVND (reference sequence). Trimming left V 8 bases short and J 0 bases short, with 9 bases between.

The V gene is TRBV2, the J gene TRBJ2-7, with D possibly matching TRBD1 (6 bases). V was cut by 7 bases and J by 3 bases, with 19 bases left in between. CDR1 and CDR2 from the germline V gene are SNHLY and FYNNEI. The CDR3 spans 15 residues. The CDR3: CASKRDTGTNYEQYF. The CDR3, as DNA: TGTGCCAGCAAGAGGGATACAGGGACAAACTACGAGCAGTACTTC.

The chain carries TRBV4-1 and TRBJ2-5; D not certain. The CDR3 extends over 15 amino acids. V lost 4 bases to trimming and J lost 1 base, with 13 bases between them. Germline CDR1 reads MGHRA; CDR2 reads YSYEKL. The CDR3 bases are TGCGCCAGCAGCCCCCCTGGGAAGAGCCAAGAGACCCAGTACTTC. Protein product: CASSPPGKSQETQYF.

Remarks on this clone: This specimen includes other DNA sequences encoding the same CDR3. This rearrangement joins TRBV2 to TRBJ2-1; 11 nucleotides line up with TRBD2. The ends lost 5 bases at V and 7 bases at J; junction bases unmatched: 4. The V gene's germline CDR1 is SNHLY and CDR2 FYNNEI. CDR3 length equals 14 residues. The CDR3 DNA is TGTGCCAGCAGTCGACTAGCGGGGATAAATGAGCAGTTCTTC. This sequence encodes CASSRLAGINEQFF.

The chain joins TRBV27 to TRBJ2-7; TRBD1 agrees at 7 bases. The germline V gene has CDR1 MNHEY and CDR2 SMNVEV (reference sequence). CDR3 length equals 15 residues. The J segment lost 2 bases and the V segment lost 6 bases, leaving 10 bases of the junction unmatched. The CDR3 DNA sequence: TGTGCCAGCAGCCAGACAGGGTTCCTTACCTACGAGCAGTACTTC. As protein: CASSQTGFLTYEQYF.

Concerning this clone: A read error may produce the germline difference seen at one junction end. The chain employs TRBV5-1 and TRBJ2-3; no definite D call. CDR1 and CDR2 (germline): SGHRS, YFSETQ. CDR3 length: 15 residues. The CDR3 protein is CASSYLGLGTDTQYF. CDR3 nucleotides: TGTGCCAGCAGCTACCTGGGCTTGGGCACAGATACGCAGTATTTT.

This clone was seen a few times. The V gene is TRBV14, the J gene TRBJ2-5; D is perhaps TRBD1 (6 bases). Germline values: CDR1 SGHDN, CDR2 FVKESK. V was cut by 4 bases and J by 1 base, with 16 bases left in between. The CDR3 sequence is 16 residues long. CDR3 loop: CASSPARKGGQETQYF. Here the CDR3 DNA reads TGTGCCAGCAGCCCCGCGCGGAAAGGGGGCCAAGAGACCCAGTACTTC.

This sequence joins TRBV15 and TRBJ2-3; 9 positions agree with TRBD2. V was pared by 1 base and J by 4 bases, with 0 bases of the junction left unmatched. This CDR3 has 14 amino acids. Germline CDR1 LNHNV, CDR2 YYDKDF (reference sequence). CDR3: CATSRGLAADTQYF. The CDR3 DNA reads TGTGCCACCAGCAGAGGACTAGCGGCAGATACGCAGTATTTT.

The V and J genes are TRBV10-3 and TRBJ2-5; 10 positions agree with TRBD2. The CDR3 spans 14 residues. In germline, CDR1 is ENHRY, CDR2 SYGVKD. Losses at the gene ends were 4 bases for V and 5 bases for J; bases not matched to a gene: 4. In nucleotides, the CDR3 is TGTGCCATCAGTGGCCTAGCGGGAGTGGAGACCCAGTACTTC. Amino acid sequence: CAISGLAGVETQYF.

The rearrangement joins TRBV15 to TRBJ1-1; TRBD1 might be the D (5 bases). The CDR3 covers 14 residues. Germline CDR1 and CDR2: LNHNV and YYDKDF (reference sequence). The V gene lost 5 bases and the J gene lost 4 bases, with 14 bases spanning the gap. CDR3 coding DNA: TGTGCCACCAGCCCACAGGTAGCGGGCACTGAAGCTTTCTTT. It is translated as CATSPQVAGTEAFF.

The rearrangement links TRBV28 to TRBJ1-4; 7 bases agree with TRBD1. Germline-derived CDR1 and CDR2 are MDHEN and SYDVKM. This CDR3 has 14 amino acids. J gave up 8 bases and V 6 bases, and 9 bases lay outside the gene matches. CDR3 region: CASRNTGVEEKLFF. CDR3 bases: TGTGCCAGCAGGAATACAGGGGTGGAGGAAAAACTGTTTTTT.

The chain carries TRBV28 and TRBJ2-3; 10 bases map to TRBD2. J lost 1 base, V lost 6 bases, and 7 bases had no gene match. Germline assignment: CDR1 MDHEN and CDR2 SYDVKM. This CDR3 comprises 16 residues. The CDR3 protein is CASSWASGGGTDTQYF. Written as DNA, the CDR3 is TGTGCCAGCAGCTGGGCCAGCGGGGGGGGCACAGATACGCAGTATTTT.

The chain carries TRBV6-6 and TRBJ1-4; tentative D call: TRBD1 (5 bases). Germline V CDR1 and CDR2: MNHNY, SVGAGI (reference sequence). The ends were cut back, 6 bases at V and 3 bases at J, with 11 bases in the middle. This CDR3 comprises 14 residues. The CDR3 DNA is TGTGCCAGCAGGTTCACGGGACCTAATGAAAAACTGTTTTTT. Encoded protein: CASRFTGPNEKLFF.

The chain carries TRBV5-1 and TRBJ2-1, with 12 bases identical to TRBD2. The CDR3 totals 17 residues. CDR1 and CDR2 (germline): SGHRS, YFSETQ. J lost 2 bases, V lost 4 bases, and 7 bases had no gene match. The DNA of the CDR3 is TGCGCCAGCAGCGCGGCTAGCGGGAGGGCTCCCTACAATGAGCAGTTCTTC. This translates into CASSAASGRAPYNEQFF.

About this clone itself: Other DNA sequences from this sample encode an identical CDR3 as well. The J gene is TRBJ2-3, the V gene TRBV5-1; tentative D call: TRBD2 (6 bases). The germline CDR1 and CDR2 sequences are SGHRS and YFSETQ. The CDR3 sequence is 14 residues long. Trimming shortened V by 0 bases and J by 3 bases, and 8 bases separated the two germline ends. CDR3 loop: CASSLGRETDTQYF. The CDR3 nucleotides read TGCGCCAGCAGCTTGGGTCGGGAGACAGATACGCAGTATTTT.